One and the same sample provided the 27 T cell receptor beta chains below, sequenced in a study of blood T cell repertoires in COVID-19. Repertoires were generated with immunoSEQ multiplex PCR, while TCRdb's copy carries only in-frame clones and drops some. Here the sample spans about 160,000 clones, 80% to 90% being singletons. The sample was peripheral blood. Receptor source: a woman in her 70s with acute or convalescent COVID-19.

The chain is built from TRBV29-1 and TRBJ1-2, with a weak D call TRBD1 (5 bases). V was shortened by 4 bases and J by 8 bases, with 11 bases between the two germline ends. CDR1 is SQVTM and CDR2 is ANQGSEA in the germline V gene. The CDR3 runs to 11 residues. CDR3 amino acids: CSVGQGTGYTF. The CDR3, as DNA: TGCAGCGTTGGTCAGGGAACAGGCTACACCTTC.

The rearrangement uses TRBV30 and TRBJ1-3; 9 bases align to TRBD1. The CDR3 length is 15 residues. Germline CDR1 GTSNPN, CDR2 SVGIG (reference sequence). J lost 1 base, V lost 0 bases, and 1 base had no gene match. The DNA of the CDR3 is TGTGCCTGGAGTGTAGGGACAGGGTCTGGAAACACCATATATTTT. Translating it yields CAWSVGTGSGNTIYF.

This rearrangement joins TRBV5-5 to TRBJ1-6; 9 bases agree with TRBD1. The CDR3 covers 15 residues. Trimming at V came to 4 bases and at J to 5 bases, leaving 4 bases not matched to a gene. The germline V gene encodes CDR1 SGHKS and CDR2 YYEKEE (reference sequence). CDR3 DNA: TGTGCCAGCAGCGCCAGGACAGGGGATAATTCACCCCTCCACTTT. It yields the protein CASSARTGDNSPLHF.

The rearrangement joins TRBV4-3 to TRBJ2-7; TRBD1 might be the D (5 bases). CDR1 and CDR2 (germline): LGHNA, YSLEER. CDR3 length: 15 residues. V lost 0 bases to trimming and J lost 2 bases, with 11 bases between them. The CDR3 bases are TGCGCCAGCAGCCAAGAATTAGTGGGGCCCTACGAGCAGTACTTC. Its protein product is CASSQELVGPYEQYF.

The CDR3 loop is CASSVPGLAGGLNEQFF. DNA for the CDR3: TGTGCCAGCAGTGTACCGGGACTAGCGGGGGGGCTTAATGAGCAGTTCTTC. The chain uses TRBV2 and TRBJ2-1; TRBD2 matches 16 bases. This CDR3 comprises 17 residues. Germline loops: CDR1 SNHLY, CDR2 FYNNEI. The junction had 7 bases not matched to a gene; V was cut back by 4 bases and J by 7 bases.

This clone appeared a single time. V gene TRBV4-2 combines with J gene TRBJ2-3; TRBD2 matches 9 bases. The V gene's germline CDR1 is LGHNA and CDR2 YNFKEQ. The length of the CDR3 is 18 residues. V shed 0 bases, J shed 2 bases, and the junction held 9 bases outside the gene matches. CDR3 nucleotide sequence: TGTGCCAGCAGCCAAGACCCCCGGTGGACTAGCGACACAGATACGCAGTATTTT. Protein sequence: CASSQDPRWTSDTDTQYF.

This clone is a singleton in its sample. The chain joins TRBV7-9 to TRBJ1-1, with D possibly matching TRBD1 (5 bases). The ends were cut back, 5 bases at V and 6 bases at J, with 10 bases in the middle. Germline V gives CDR1 SEHNR, CDR2 FQNEAQ (reference sequence). The CDR3 extends over 12 amino acids. CDR3 loop: CASSPGAAEAFF. In DNA form, the CDR3 reads TGTGCCAGCAGCCCTGGGGCAGCTGAAGCTTTCTTT. Full variable domain (remainder filled in from reference TRBV7-9 and TRBJ1-1): DTGVSQNPRHKITKRGQNVTFRCDPISEHNRLYWYRQTLGQGPEFLTYFQNEAQLEKSRLLSDRFSAERPKGSFSTLEIQRTEQGDSAMYLCASSPGAAEAFFGQGTRLTVV.

The chain links TRBV5-1 to TRBJ1-1, with D unclear. From germline, CDR1 is SGHRS and CDR2 YFSETQ. The V end was cut by 3 bases, the J end by 1 base, with 10 bases between. The CDR3 sequence is 14 residues long. For the CDR3, the DNA is TGCGCCAGCAGCTGGGGAGCTTGGAACACTGAAGCTTTCTTT. Its protein product is CASSWGAWNTEAFF.

This chain joins TRBV6-5 and TRBJ2-2; 8 nucleotides match TRBD1. Germline V gives CDR1 MNHEY, CDR2 SVGAGI. V shed 5 bases, J shed 2 bases, and the junction held 4 bases outside the gene matches. CDR3 length equals 15 residues. The CDR3 DNA reads as TGTGCCAGCAGTCTAGGACAGGGAAACACCGGGGAGCTGTTTTTT. Encoded protein: CASSLGQGNTGELFF.

The CDR3 sequence is CATSGGGGYTF. Here the CDR3 DNA reads TGTGCCACCAGTGGGGGGGGTGGCTACACCTTC. The genes are TRBV24-1 and TRBJ1-2, with D perhaps matching TRBD1 (5 bases). Germline assignment: CDR1 KGHDR and CDR2 SFDVKD. The CDR3 sequence is 11 residues long. Trimming left V 5 bases short and J 7 bases short, with 7 bases between.

This clone has only one observation. V usage is TRBV6-1 and J usage is TRBJ1-3; 11 bases line up with TRBD1. The V gene end was trimmed by 4 bases and the J gene end by 3 bases; junction bases not matched to a gene: 5. CDR3 size: 16 residues. From germline, CDR1 is MNHNS and CDR2 SASEGT. CDR3 amino acids: CASSGRDRGFGNTIYF. The CDR3 nucleotides are TGTGCCAGCAGTGGCCGGGACAGGGGGTTTGGAAACACCATATATTTT.

The rearrangement uses TRBV18 and TRBJ1-1, with no clear D. From germline, CDR1 is KGHSH and CDR2 LQKENI. This CDR3 has 15 amino acids. Trimming shortened V by 0 bases and J by 4 bases, and 12 bases separated the two germline ends. CDR3 DNA: TGTGCCAGCTCACCACCGTTCACGCGTAGCACTGAAGCTTTCTTT. Translating gives CASSPPFTRSTEAFF.

The rearrangement uses TRBV7-3 and TRBJ1-1; TRBD1 might be the D (5 bases). This CDR3 has 19 amino acids. Germline CDR1 and CDR2: SGHTA and FQGTGA. V was pared by 5 bases and J by 4 bases, with 29 bases between. This CDR3 is CASSPRPWPGGGELTEAFF. In nucleotides, the CDR3 is TGTGCCAGCAGCCCCCGCCCCTGGCCGGGGGGAGGGGAACTCACTGAAGCTTTCTTT.

In this sample, this clone turned up a few times. V usage is TRBV7-9 and J usage is TRBJ1-2, with 7 bases identical to TRBD1. J lost 8 bases, V lost 4 bases, and 13 bases had no gene match. The length of the CDR3 is 15 residues. CDR1 and CDR2 (germline): SEHNR, FQNEAQ (reference sequence). CDR3 protein: CASSSNDRASSGYTF. Written as DNA, the CDR3 is TGTGCCAGCAGCTCCAACGACAGGGCTTCTAGCGGCTACACCTTC.

The CDR3 nucleotides are TGTGCCAGCAGCCTAAAGTGGAGTAATTCACCCCTCCACTTT. It encodes CASSLKWSNSPLHF. This chain links TRBV11-2 with TRBJ1-6; D is undetermined. V was pared by 5 bases and J by 6 bases, with 11 bases between. The CDR3 is 14 amino acids. From germline, CDR1 is SGHAT and CDR2 FQNNGV.

V and J are TRBV6-5 and TRBJ1-1; TRBD1 agrees at 9 bases. This CDR3 is 14 amino acids long. V trimming: 6 bases; J trimming: 5 bases; junction bases outside the gene matches: 7. Per the germline V gene, CDR1 is MNHEY and CDR2 is SVGAGI. This chain's CDR3 is CASRLTGGGTEAFF. CDR3 sequence (DNA): TGTGCCAGCAGACTTACAGGGGGCGGAACTGAAGCTTTCTTT.

This rearrangement joins TRBV7-6 to TRBJ1-2; D might be TRBD1 (6 bases). Trimming cost V 1 base and J 4 bases, with 13 bases left between them. The CDR3 spans 15 residues. Germline V lookup: CDR1 SGHVS, CDR2 FNYEAQ. CDR3 sequence (DNA): TGTGCCAGCAGCTTAGGGGCAGGGGATCCCTATGGCTACACCTTC. Amino acid sequence: CASSLGAGDPYGYTF.

This rearrangement joins TRBV7-2 to TRBJ1-3; D remains ambiguous. CDR1 SGHTA and CDR2 FQGNSA come from the germline V gene. The CDR3 sequence is 13 residues long. The V end lost 1 base, the J end lost 5 bases, and 6 bases lay between the germline ends. In DNA form, the CDR3 reads TGTGCCAGCAGCTTAGGGCAGAGAAACACCATATATTTT. It specifies CASSLGQRNTIYF. The full variable domain, in which reference TRBV7-2 and TRBJ1-3 provide the parts outside the CDR3, is GAGVSQSPSNKVTEKGKDVELRCDPISGHTALYWYRQSLGQGLEFLIYFQGNSAPDKSGLPSDRFSAERTGGSVSTLTIQRTQQEDSAVYLCASSLGQRNTIYFGEGSWLTVV.

V gene TRBV14 combines with J gene TRBJ2-3; TRBD2 agrees at 8 bases. The CDR3 is made up of 14 amino acids. V was clipped by 5 bases and J by 1 base; unmatched bases: 2. CDR1 is SGHDN and CDR2 is FVKESK in the germline V gene. Here the CDR3 reads CASSFGGGTDTQYF. The CDR3 coding sequence is TGTGCCAGCAGCTTCGGGGGGGGCACAGATACGCAGTATTTT.

As for this clone: The sample contains more than one DNA sequence encoding this CDR3. V and J are TRBV5-6 and TRBJ2-7; D call uncertain. Per germline, CDR1 SGHDT and CDR2 YYEEEE. The length of the CDR3 is 13 residues. V lost 0 bases, J lost 0 bases, and 4 bases lay in between. The CDR3 spells CASSLGSSYEQYF. The CDR3 nucleotides are TGTGCCAGCAGCTTGGGTAGCTCCTACGAGCAGTACTTC.

This chain joins TRBV2 and TRBJ1-2; 9 bases line up with TRBD1. This CDR3 has 14 residues. CDR1 is SNHLY and CDR2 is FYNNEI in the germline V gene. The V and J ends lost 5 bases and 7 bases, in that order; junction bases with no gene match: 8. The CDR3 coding sequence is TGTGCCAGCAGTAGGACAGGGGATTTGGGTGGCTACACCTTC. It is translated as CASSRTGDLGGYTF.

This clone was observed a few times. The chain couples TRBV28 to TRBJ1-2; D is possibly TRBD1 (5 bases). The V gene's germline CDR1 is MDHEN and CDR2 SYDVKM. This CDR3 comprises 16 residues. V gave up 0 bases and J gave up 8 bases, with 19 bases separating them. CDR3 region: CASSLWGGANMGGYTF. The CDR3 DNA reads TGTGCCAGCAGTTTATGGGGGGGAGCCAATATGGGCGGCTACACCTTC.

The chain has TRBV30 and TRBJ1-6; 9 nucleotides match TRBD1. J was trimmed by 9 bases and V by 5 bases; bases with no gene match: 8. Germline V gives CDR1 GTSNPN, CDR2 SVGIG (reference sequence). The CDR3 is made up of 14 amino acids. In nucleotides, the CDR3 is TGTGCCTGGGAACCGGGACAGGGTATTTCACCCCTCCACTTT. This sequence encodes CAWEPGQGISPLHF. Filled out from reference TRBV30 and TRBJ1-6, the complete variable domain reads SQTIHQWPATLVQPVGSPLSLECTVEGTSNPNLYWYRQAAGRGLQLLFYSVGIGQISSEVPQNLSASRPQDRQFILSSKKLLLSDSGFYLCAWEPGQGISPLHFGNGTRLTVT.

This chain links TRBV5-5 with TRBJ2-7; D ambiguous. Germline V gene lookup returns CDR1 SGHKS and CDR2 YYEKEE (reference sequence). The CDR3 totals 13 residues. V lost 1 base and J 4 bases, leaving 9 bases between the germline ends. The CDR3 region is CASSLQQSYEQYF. The CDR3 region has the DNA TGTGCCAGCAGCTTGCAACAGTCATACGAGCAGTACTTC.

This chain joins TRBV6-6 and TRBJ1-1; TRBD1 is a possible D gene (5 bases). The V end was cut by 7 bases, the J end by 1 base, with 13 bases between. The CDR3 loop spans 14 amino acids. The V gene's germline CDR1 is MNHNY and CDR2 SVGAGI (reference sequence). The CDR3 here is CASIKGLRNTEAFF. In DNA, the CDR3 is TGTGCCAGCATCAAGGGACTCAGGAACACTGAAGCTTTCTTT.

This chain connects TRBV30 to TRBJ2-1, with a weak D call TRBD2 (6 bases). The CDR3 loop spans 12 amino acids. Trimming shortened V by 3 bases and J by 12 bases, and 15 bases separated the two germline ends. Germline loops: CDR1 GTSNPN, CDR2 SVGIG (reference sequence). CDR3 residues: CAWSPVPGGQFF. For the CDR3, the DNA is TGTGCCTGGAGCCCCGTACCCGGGGGGCAGTTCTTC.

The rearrangement joins TRBV19 to TRBJ2-1, with a possible D match to TRBD1 (5 bases). CDR1 is LNHDA and CDR2 is SQIVND in the germline V gene (reference sequence). V lost 7 bases, J lost 8 bases, and 15 bases lay in between. The CDR3 sequence is 13 residues long. The CDR3 loop reads CASKGVLWDEQFF. Written as DNA, the CDR3 is TGTGCCAGTAAAGGGGTTCTTTGGGATGAGCAGTTCTTC.